This T cell receptor (beta chain) was sequenced during a study of CD8+CD57+ T cells in acquired aplastic anemia. Overall study results and limits: Between patients and controls, CD8+ Simpson's diversity did not vary significantly.

The template used for profiling TCR beta VDJ and CDR3 was genomic DNA. TCRdb called the reads again in MiXCR, with one record for every CDR3 protein. The sample includes about 140,000 distinct CDR3 sequences, 35% to 50% of them seen just once. Comments on this clonotype: Its antigen is undetermined. The junction and the germline gene differ at one end; a read error may be behind it.

Sequenced: sorted CD4+, CD8+, or CD8+CD57+ T cells (not recorded which) from PBMCs. The sequence was collected from a human donor in good health, serving as a control.

This CDR3 reads CATRRDYNSPLHF. The CDR3 region has the DNA TGTGCCACCCGGCGGGACTATAACTCACCCCTCCACTTT. This rearrangement joins TRBV7-9 to TRBJ1-6; D may be TRBD1 (5 bases). The CDR3 spans 13 residues. Per the germline V gene, CDR1 is SEHNR and CDR2 is FQNEAQ (reference sequence).